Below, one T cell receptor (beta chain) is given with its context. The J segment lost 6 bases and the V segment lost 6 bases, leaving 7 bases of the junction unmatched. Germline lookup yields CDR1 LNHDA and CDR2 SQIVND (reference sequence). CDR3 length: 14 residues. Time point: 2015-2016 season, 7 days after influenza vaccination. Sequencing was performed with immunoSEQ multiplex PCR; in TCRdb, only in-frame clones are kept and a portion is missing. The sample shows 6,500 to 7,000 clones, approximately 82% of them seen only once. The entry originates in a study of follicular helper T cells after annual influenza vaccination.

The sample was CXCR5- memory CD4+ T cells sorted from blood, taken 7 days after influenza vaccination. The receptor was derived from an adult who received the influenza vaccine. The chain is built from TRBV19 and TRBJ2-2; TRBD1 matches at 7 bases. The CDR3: CASSPTGPAGELFF. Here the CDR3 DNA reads TGTGCCAGTAGCCCGACAGGGCCGGCCGGGGAGCTGTTTTTT.